A selection of T cell receptor beta chains follows, all from one sample in a study of control samples from healthy donors and cancer patients. Clones were sequenced by immunoSEQ multiplex PCR, and TCRdb holds only the in-frame ones, with some missing. The sample has 88,000 or so clones, around 94% seen once. Sequenced: blood. These receptor sequences come from a woman aged 18-30 years in good health. Each CDR3 is given with its conserved first and last residue. D genes are given only for firm matches. Size is omitted from some rows. Given values are once, few, many or a class for expanded clones.

J gene | D gene | clone size | V gene | CDR3 protein | CDR3 DNA
TRBJ2-5 | TRBD1 | once | TRBV6-2/TRBV6-3 | CASSYGTGSETQYF | TGTGCCAGCAGTTACGGGACAGGGAGCGAGACCCAGTACTTC
TRBJ2-7 | TRBD1 | NA | TRBV28 | CASSYFQAGTGVAYEQYF | TGTGCCAGCAGCTATTTCCAAGCCGGGACAGGGGTAGCCTACGAGCAGTACTTC
TRBJ2-3 | TRBD2 | NA | TRBV2 | CATTSGVFTQYF | TGTGCGACGACTAGCGGGGTTTTTACGCAGTATTTT
TRBJ1-1 | NA | few | TRBV2 | CASSEVETRGNTEAFF | TGTGCCAGCAGTGAAGTGGAGACACGGGGAAACACTGAAGCTTTCTTT
TRBJ1-1 | NA | NA | TRBV11-2 | CASRTLMNTEAFF | TGTGCCAGCAGGACCCTAATGAACACTGAAGCTTTCTTT
TRBJ2-1 | NA | NA | TRBV27 | CASSSILAPDEQFF | TGTGCCAGCAGTTCAATACTAGCTCCCGATGAGCAGTTCTTC
TRBJ1-1 | NA | once | TRBV25-1 | CASSEFTGMNTEAFF | TGTGCCAGCAGTGAGTTTACAGGGATGAACACTGAAGCTTTCTTT
TRBJ2-2 | TRBD2 | NA | TRBV6-5 | CASSSGADTGELFF | TGTGCCAGTTCTAGCGGGGCCGACACCGGGGAGCTGTTTTTT
TRBJ2-7 | NA | NA | TRBV5-1 | CASSSVGGGASDSYEQYF | TGCGCCAGCAGCTCGGTGGGGGGTGGGGCTAGCGACTCCTACGAGCAGTACTTC
TRBJ2-1 | NA | NA | TRBV15 | CATSRDSGGSYNEQFF | TGTGCCACCAGCAGAGATTCGGGCGGTTCCTACAATGAGCAGTTCTTC
TRBJ1-1 | NA | NA | TRBV28 | CASSFLTYEAGVTEAFF | TGTGCCAGCAGTTTTCTCACCTACGAGGCCGGTGTGACTGAAGCTTTCTTT
TRBJ2-2 | TRBD1 | NA | TRBV24-1 | CAIRDRGRGGELFF | TGTGCCATCCGGGACAGGGGGCGGGGCGGGGAGCTGTTTTTT
TRBJ2-1 | TRBD2 | NA | TRBV2 | CASSETGLAGGISSYNEQFF | TGTGCCAGCAGTGAAACCGGACTAGCGGGAGGGATAAGCTCCTACAATGAGCAGTTCTTC
TRBJ2-7 | TRBD1 | NA | TRBV14 | CASRDTGGDEQYF | TGTGCCAGCAGGGACACAGGGGGCGACGAGCAGTACTTC
TRBJ2-7 | NA | once | TRBV6-5 | CASLVTQSSYEQYF | TGTGCCAGCCTGGTAACCCAGAGCTCCTACGAGCAGTACTTC
TRBJ1-2 | TRBD1 | NA | TRBV5-6 | CASSPKLQDRDIYGYTF | TGTGCCAGCAGCCCCAAACTCCAGGACAGGGATATTTATGGCTACACCTTC
TRBJ1-1 | NA | NA | TRBV14 | CASSQVGIGPAVTEAFF | TGTGCCAGCAGCCAAGTAGGGATAGGACCCGCCGTCACTGAAGCTTTCTTT
TRBJ2-7 | TRBD2 | NA | TRBV28 | CASSSSGRAAYEQYF | TGTGCCAGCAGTTCCAGCGGGAGGGCCGCCTACGAGCAGTACTTC
TRBJ2-3 | NA | once | TRBV15 | CATSRVGQLTDTQYF | TGTGCCACCAGCAGAGTTGGGCAGCTCACAGATACGCAGTATTTT
TRBJ1-2 | TRBD1 | NA | TRBV19 | CASRRQGADYGYTF | TGTGCCAGTAGGAGACAGGGGGCGGACTATGGCTACACCTTC
TRBJ2-7 | NA | NA | TRBV28 | CASSFPAASSYEQYF | TGTGCCAGCAGTTTTCCAGCCGCAAGCTCCTACGAGCAGTACTTC
TRBJ1-2 | NA | NA | TRBV11-2 | CASSLEVSDNYGYTF | TGTGCCAGCAGCTTAGAAGTTTCAGATAACTATGGCTACACCTTC
TRBJ2-3 | TRBD2 | NA | TRBV19 | CASERGGQWADTQYF | TGTGCCAGTGAGCGGGGGGGCCAATGGGCAGATACGCAGTATTTT
TRBJ1-2 | NA | NA | TRBV23-1 | CARTDANNYGYTF | TGCGCCAGAACAGACGCCAATAACTATGGCTACACCTTC
TRBJ1-6 | NA | NA | TRBV2 | CASSPGPASPLHF | TGTGCCAGCAGTCCAGGGCCAGCTTCACCCCTCCACTTT
TRBJ2-7 | TRBD2 | NA | TRBV3-1/TRBV3-2 | CASSSGLAEDYEQYF | TGTGCCAGCAGCTCGGGACTAGCGGAGGATTACGAGCAGTACTTC
TRBJ2-7 | TRBD1 | NA | TRBV6-5 | CASSSKTGPSYEQYF | TGTGCCAGCAGTTCCAAGACAGGGCCCTCCTACGAGCAGTACTTC
TRBJ1-2 | NA | NA | TRBV6-5 | CASSYQLLGGGYTF | TGTGCCAGCAGTTACCAGCTTTTAGGAGGAGGCTACACCTTC
TRBJ2-5 | TRBD2 | NA | TRBV19 | CASSAGTSGGAFFQETQYF | TGTGCCAGTAGTGCAGGGACTAGCGGGGGGGCGTTTTTCCAAGAGACCCAGTACTTC
TRBJ1-1 | NA | NA | TRBV5-1 | CASSLEVSRRPREAFF | TGCGCCAGCAGCTTGGAGGTCTCGCGCAGACCACGTGAAGCTTTCTTT